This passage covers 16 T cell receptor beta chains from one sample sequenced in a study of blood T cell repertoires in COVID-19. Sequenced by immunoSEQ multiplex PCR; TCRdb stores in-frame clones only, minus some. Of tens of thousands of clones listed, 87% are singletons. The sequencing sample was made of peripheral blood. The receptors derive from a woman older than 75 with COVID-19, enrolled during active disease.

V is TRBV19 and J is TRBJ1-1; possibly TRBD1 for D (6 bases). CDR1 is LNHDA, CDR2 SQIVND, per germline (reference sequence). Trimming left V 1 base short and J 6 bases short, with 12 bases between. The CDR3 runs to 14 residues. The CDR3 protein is CASSIVGAFAEAFF. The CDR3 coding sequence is TGTGCCAGTAGTATAGTGGGGGCTTTCGCTGAAGCTTTCTTT. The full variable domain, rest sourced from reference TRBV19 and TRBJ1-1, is DGGITQSPKYLFRKEGQNVTLSCEQNLNHDAMYWYRQDPGQGLRLIYYSQIVNDFQKGDIAEGYSVSREKKESFPLTVTSAQKNPTAFYLCASSIVGAFAEAFFGQGTRLTVV.

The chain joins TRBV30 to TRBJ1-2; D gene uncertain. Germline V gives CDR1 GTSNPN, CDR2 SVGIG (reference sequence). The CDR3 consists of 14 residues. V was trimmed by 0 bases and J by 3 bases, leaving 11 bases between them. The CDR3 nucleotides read TGTGCCTGGAGTGTCAACCTCGGGGACTATGGCTACACCTTC. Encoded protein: CAWSVNLGDYGYTF.

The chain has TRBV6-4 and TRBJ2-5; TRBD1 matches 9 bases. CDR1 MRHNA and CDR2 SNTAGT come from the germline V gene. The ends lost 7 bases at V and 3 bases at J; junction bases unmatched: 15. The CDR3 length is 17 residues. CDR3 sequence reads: CASNQGTGRVGEETQYF. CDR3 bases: TGTGCCAGCAACCAAGGGACAGGGAGAGTGGGGGAAGAGACCCAGTACTTC.

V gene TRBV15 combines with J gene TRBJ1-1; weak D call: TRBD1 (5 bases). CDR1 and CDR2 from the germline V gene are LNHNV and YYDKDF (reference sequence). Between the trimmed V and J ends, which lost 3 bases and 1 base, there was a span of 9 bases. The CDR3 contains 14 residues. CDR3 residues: CATSSLTGNTEAFF. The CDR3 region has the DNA TGTGCCACCAGCAGCCTCACAGGGAACACTGAAGCTTTCTTT.

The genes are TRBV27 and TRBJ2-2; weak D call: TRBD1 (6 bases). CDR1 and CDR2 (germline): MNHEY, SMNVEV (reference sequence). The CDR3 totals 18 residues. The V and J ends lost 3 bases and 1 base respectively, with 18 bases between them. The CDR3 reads CASSFQPRQDLNTGELFF. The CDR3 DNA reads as TGTGCCAGCAGTTTCCAACCGCGACAGGACCTGAACACCGGGGAGCTGTTTTTT.

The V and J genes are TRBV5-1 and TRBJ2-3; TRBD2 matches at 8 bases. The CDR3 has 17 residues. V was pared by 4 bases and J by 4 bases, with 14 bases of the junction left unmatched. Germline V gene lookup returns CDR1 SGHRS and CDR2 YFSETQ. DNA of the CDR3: TGCGCCAGCAGCGTCGGTTACGGGGGGGCATACCCAGATACGCAGTATTTT. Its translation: CASSVGYGGAYPDTQYF.

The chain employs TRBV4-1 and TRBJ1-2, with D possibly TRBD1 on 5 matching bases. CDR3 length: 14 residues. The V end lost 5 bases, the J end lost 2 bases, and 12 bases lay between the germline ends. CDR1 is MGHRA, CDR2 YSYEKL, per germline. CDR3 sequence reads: CASSNPTGNYGYTF. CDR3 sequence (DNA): TGCGCCAGCAGCAACCCAACAGGAAACTATGGCTACACCTTC.

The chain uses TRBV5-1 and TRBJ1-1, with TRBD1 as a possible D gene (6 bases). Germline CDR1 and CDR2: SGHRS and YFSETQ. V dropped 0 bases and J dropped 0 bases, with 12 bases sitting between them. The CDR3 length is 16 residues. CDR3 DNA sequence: TGCGCCAGCAGCTTGGAACAGGGAATAATGAACACTGAAGCTTTCTTT. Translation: CASSLEQGIMNTEAFF.

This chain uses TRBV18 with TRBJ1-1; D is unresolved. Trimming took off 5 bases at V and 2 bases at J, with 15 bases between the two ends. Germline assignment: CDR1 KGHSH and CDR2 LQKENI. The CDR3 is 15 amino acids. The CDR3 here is CASSKQYGDNTEAFF. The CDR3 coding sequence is TGTGCCAGCTCAAAACAGTACGGGGATAACACTGAAGCTTTCTTT.

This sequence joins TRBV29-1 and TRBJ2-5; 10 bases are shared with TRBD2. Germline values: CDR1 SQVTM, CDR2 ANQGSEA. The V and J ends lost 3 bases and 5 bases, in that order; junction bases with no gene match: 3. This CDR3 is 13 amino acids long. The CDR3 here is CSVDTSGAETQYF. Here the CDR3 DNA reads TGCAGCGTTGACACTAGCGGGGCGGAGACCCAGTACTTC.

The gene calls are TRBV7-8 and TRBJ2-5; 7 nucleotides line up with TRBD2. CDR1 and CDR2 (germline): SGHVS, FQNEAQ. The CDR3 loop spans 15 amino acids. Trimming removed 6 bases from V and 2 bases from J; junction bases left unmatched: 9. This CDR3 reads CASRSTGTKQETQYF. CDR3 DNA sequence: TGTGCCAGCAGATCGACCGGGACTAAGCAAGAGACCCAGTACTTC. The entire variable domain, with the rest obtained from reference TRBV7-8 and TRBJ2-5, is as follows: GAGVSQSPRYKVAKRGQDVALRCDPISGHVSLFWYQQALGQGPEFLTYFQNEAQLDKSGLPSDRFFAERPEGSVSTLKIQRTQQEDSAVYLCASRSTGTKQETQYFGPGTRLLVL.

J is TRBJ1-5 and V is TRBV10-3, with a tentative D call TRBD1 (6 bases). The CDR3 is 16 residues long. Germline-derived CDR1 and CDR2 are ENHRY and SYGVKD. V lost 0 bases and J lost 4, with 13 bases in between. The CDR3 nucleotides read TGTGCCATCAGTGAGTCGGCAGGGACAATAAATCAGCCCCAGCATTTT. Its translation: CAISESAGTINQPQHF.

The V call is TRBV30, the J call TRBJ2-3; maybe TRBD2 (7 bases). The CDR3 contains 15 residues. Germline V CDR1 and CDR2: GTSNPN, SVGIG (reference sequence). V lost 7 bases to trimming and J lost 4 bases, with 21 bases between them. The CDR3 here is CAYNTWGGSSDTQYF. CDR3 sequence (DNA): TGTGCCTACAACACCTGGGGGGGCTCGTCAGATACGCAGTATTTT.

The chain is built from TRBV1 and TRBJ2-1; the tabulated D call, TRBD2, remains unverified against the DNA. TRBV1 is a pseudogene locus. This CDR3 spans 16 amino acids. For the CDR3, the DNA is TGCACCAGCAGCCGGGCAGGGACTAGCGGGGTTAATGAGCAGTTCTTC. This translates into CTSSRAGTSGVNEQFF.

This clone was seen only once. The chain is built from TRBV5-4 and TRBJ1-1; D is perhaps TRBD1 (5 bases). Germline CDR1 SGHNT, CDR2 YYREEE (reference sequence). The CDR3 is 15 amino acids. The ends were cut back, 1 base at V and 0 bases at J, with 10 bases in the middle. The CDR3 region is CASSLPQGMNTEAFF. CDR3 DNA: TGTGCCAGCAGCTTGCCCCAGGGAATGAACACTGAAGCTTTCTTT.

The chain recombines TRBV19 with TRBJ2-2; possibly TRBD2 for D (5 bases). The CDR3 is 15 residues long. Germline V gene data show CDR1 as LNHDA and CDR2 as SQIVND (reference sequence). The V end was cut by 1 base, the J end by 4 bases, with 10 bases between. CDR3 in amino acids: CASSIVRGLTGELFF. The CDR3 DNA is TGTGCCAGTAGTATAGTTAGAGGGCTCACCGGGGAGCTGTTTTTT.